These 11 T cell receptor beta chains were all obtained from the same sample, sequenced in a study of blood T cells in healthy people across ages. Then a second PCR, running roughly 7 to 11 cycles, was carried out with a sample-barcoded 5' primer and a J-beta primer mix. TCRdb reanalysed the 5' RACE reads using MiXCR and keeps one entry per CDR3 protein. The data show 700,000 to 950,000 distinct CDR3 sequences, roughly 41% seen once. The sample consisted of blood. Receptors originate from a woman in her sixties or seventies in good health.

This clonotype was found a few times. The chain uses TRBV7-2 and TRBJ2-1; 8 bases align to TRBD2. This CDR3 comprises 15 residues. The ends lost 3 bases at V and 4 bases at J; junction bases unmatched: 5. Germline lookup yields CDR1 SGHTA and CDR2 FQGNSA. The CDR3 loop is CASSLGLGDYNEQFF. Here the CDR3 DNA reads TGTGCCAGCAGCTTGGGACTAGGGGATTACAATGAGCAGTTCTTC.

The chain recombines TRBV3-1 with TRBJ2-1; TRBD2 is a possible D gene (5 bases). CDR3 length: 12 amino acids. The germline V gene encodes CDR1 LGHDT and CDR2 YNNKEL (reference sequence). V was shortened by 6 bases and J by 7 bases, with 10 bases between the two germline ends. The chain's CDR3 is CASRSRVNEQFF. Here the CDR3 DNA reads TGTGCCAGCAGGTCGAGGGTTAATGAGCAGTTCTTC.

The chain links TRBV10-3 to TRBJ2-3; D is uncertain. Deletions cut 8 bases from V and 1 base from J, with 10 bases between. The CDR3 loop spans 13 amino acids. The V gene's germline CDR1 is ENHRY and CDR2 SYGVKD. The CDR3 protein is CAIEPGRTDTQYF. Here the CDR3 DNA reads TGTGCCATCGAACCTGGTCGCACAGATACGCAGTATTTT.

The J gene is TRBJ2-3, the V gene TRBV29-1; TRBD2 matches 7 bases. This CDR3 has 15 amino acids. The germline V gene encodes CDR1 SQVTM and CDR2 ANQGSEA. J was trimmed by 6 bases and V by 0 bases; bases with no gene match: 9. The CDR3, as DNA: TGCAGCGTTGAAGACCGGGACTACGGTAGGGATACGCAGTATTTT. Its protein is CSVEDRDYGRDTQYF.

The chain employs TRBV20-1 and TRBJ2-1; 12 positions agree with TRBD2. The V gene end was trimmed by 5 bases and the J gene end by 7 bases; junction bases not matched to a gene: 3. This CDR3 is 13 amino acids long. CDR1 and CDR2 (germline): DFQATT, SNEGSKA (reference sequence). This chain's CDR3 is CSAGGLAGNEQFF. The CDR3 coding sequence is TGCAGTGCTGGTGGACTAGCGGGGAATGAGCAGTTCTTC.

The chain employs TRBV20-1 and TRBJ2-3, with 11 bases identical to TRBD2. There are 14 residues in the CDR3. V lost 3 bases to trimming and J lost 3 bases; unmatched junction nucleotides: 2. The V gene's germline CDR1 is DFQATT and CDR2 SNEGSKA (reference sequence). The CDR3: CSASTSGRTDTQYF. CDR3 coding DNA: TGCAGTGCTAGCACTAGCGGGAGAACAGATACGCAGTATTTT.

The chain employs TRBV20-1 and TRBJ1-2; unclear D gene. The CDR3 has 14 residues. V lost 1 base and J 2 bases, leaving 11 bases between the germline ends. Germline CDR1 is DFQATT and CDR2 is SNEGSKA (reference sequence). The CDR3 region is CSARAGTDNYGYTF. The CDR3 bases are TGCAGTGCTAGAGCGGGTACAGACAACTATGGCTACACCTTC.

The chain combines TRBV29-1 with TRBJ2-1; 8 positions agree with TRBD2. The CDR3 is 12 amino acids. With 6 bases clipped from V and 5 bases from J, the junction kept 3 bases outside the gene matches. CDR1 SQVTM and CDR2 ANQGSEA come from the germline V gene. The CDR3 DNA is TGCAGCGTCGGGAGGGCCGACAATGAGCAGTTCTTC. As protein: CSVGRADNEQFF.

This CDR3 reads CATSAQGAGTDTQYF. The CDR3 region has the DNA TGTGCCACCAGTGCCCAGGGGGCGGGCACAGATACGCAGTATTTT. This chain connects TRBV24-1 to TRBJ2-3; TRBD1 matches at 8 bases. The J segment lost 1 base and the V segment lost 5 bases, leaving 4 bases of the junction unmatched. The CDR3 is 15 residues long. CDR1 and CDR2 from the germline V gene are KGHDR and SFDVKD.

This clonotype was picked up a small number of times. The genes are TRBV5-6 and TRBJ2-1; maybe TRBD2 (6 bases). This CDR3 region has 15 residues. Germline loops: CDR1 SGHDT, CDR2 YYEEEE. The germline V and J ends were trimmed by 1 base and 7 bases, with 15 bases remaining between them. The DNA for the CDR3 is TGTGCCAGCAGCTTGATCCGGGAGCCAGGGAATGAGCAGTTCTTC. As protein: CASSLIREPGNEQFF.

This chain joins TRBV4-2 and TRBJ2-1; no clear D gene. Trimming cost V 0 bases and J 1 base, with 13 bases left between them. The germline CDR1 and CDR2 sequences are LGHNA and YNFKEQ. The CDR3 spans 17 residues. The CDR3: CASSQDPQSWSYNEQFF. The DNA of the CDR3 is TGTGCCAGCAGCCAAGATCCTCAATCCTGGTCCTACAATGAGCAGTTCTTC.